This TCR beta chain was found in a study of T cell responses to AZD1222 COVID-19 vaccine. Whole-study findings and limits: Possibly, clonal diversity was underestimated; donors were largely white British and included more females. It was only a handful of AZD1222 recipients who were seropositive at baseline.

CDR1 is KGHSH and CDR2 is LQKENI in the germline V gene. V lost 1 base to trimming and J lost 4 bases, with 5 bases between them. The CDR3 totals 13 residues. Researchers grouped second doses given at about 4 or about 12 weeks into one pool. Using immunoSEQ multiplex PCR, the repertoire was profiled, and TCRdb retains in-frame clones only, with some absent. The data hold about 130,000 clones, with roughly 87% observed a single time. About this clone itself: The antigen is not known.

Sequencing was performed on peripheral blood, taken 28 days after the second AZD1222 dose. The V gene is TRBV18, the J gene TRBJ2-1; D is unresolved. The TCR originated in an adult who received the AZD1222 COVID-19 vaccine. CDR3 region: CASSPLQYNEQFF. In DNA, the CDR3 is TGTGCCAGCTCACCACTTCAGTACAATGAGCAGTTCTTC.